The T cell receptor (beta chain) described here comes from a study of T cell responses to AZD1222 COVID-19 vaccine. Study information: Pooled together were second doses at about 4 or about 12 weeks.

Details on this clone: As yet, its antigen is unknown.

TCRdb's copy holds only in-frame clones and misses some; the assay was immunoSEQ multiplex PCR. There are about 120,000 clones in the sample; roughly 92% occur only once, and over 1.5% lies in the top ten. Study-wide results and caveats: Recipients of two AZD1222 doses showed rising Spike-specific TCR breadth and depth. There were repertoire samples only from the period after the peak T cell response.

The germline V gene has CDR1 KGHDR and CDR2 SFDVKD. CDR3 length: 18 amino acids. Trimming removed 6 bases from V and 0 bases from J; junction bases left unmatched: 13. Sequencing was performed on peripheral blood, taken on day 0 of AZD1222 vaccination. The clonotype originates from an adult in good health. The chain joins TRBV24-1 to TRBJ1-5; TRBD1 agrees at 7 bases. This CDR3 is CATSPGGGSGHSNQPQHF. The CDR3 DNA reads TGTGCCACCAGTCCCGGAGGGGGCTCGGGCCATAGCAATCAGCCCCAGCATTTT.